One and the same sample provided the 26 T cell receptor beta chains below, sequenced in a study of shared clonotypes between healthy human individuals. CD45RO-negative cells were positively selected for CCR7, leaving out terminally differentiated effector memory CD45RA+ cells. Profiled with immunoSEQ multiplex PCR; TCRdb holds only in-frame clones, not every one. The sample consists of 600,000 or so clones, roughly 98% of them appearing once. Source material: naive CD8+ T cells sorted from blood. The receptors come from a man aged 30 to 45 in good health.

The chain carries TRBV19 and TRBJ2-6; 7 bases fit TRBD1. Trimming at V came to 5 bases and at J to 2 bases, leaving 3 bases not matched to a gene. Germline V gene data show CDR1 as LNHDA and CDR2 as SQIVND (reference sequence). The CDR3 is made up of 15 amino acids. CDR3 DNA: TGTGCCAGTAGTGTACAGGGGACTGGGGCCAACGTCCTGACTTTC. Its protein product is CASSVQGTGANVLTF.

The chain combines TRBV28 with TRBJ2-3; D possibly uses TRBD1 or TRBD2 (5 bases each). The germline V and J ends were trimmed by 3 bases and 0 bases, with 13 bases remaining between them. Germline CDR1 is MDHEN and CDR2 is SYDVKM. CDR3 length equals 16 residues. The CDR3 is CASSLGTEPSTDTQYF. The CDR3 region has the DNA TGTGCCAGCAGTTTGGGGACGGAGCCAAGCACAGATACGCAGTATTTT.

Concerning this clone itself: The sample holds other DNA sequences that translate to the same CDR3. This chain uses TRBV7-6 with TRBJ2-7; the D gene could be TRBD1 or TRBD2 (5 bases each). The CDR3 consists of 14 residues. Germline CDR1 is SGHVS and CDR2 is FNYEAQ. V gave up 6 bases and J gave up 0 bases, with 12 bases separating them. The CDR3 is CASSLGADSYEQYF. CDR3 nucleotide sequence: TGTGCCAGCAGTCTCGGGGCGGACTCCTACGAGCAGTACTTC.

The chain couples TRBV29-1 to TRBJ1-1, with D possibly matching TRBD1 (6 bases). The V gene's germline CDR1 is SQVTM and CDR2 ANQGSEA. The CDR3 covers 12 residues. V was shortened by 7 bases and J by 5 bases, with 14 bases between the two germline ends. The CDR3 nucleotides are TGCAGCGCAAGATATCAGGGGACTGAAGCTTTCTTT. Its protein product is CSARYQGTEAFF. Complete variable domain (other parts from reference TRBV29-1 and TRBJ1-1): SAVISQKPSRDICQRGTSLTIQCQVDSQVTMMFWYRQQPGQSLTLIATANQGSEATYESGFVIDKFPISRPNLTFSTLTVSNMSPEDSSIYLCSARYQGTEAFFGQGTRLTVV.

This clone was detected once. The V and J genes are TRBV27 and TRBJ2-7; either TRBD1 or TRBD2 may fit D (5 bases each). Germline V gene lookup returns CDR1 MNHEY and CDR2 SMNVEV (reference sequence). V dropped 5 bases and J dropped 4 bases, with 18 bases sitting between them. This CDR3 is built from 15 residues. This chain's CDR3 is CASSPRDPGGYEQYF. CDR3 DNA sequence: TGTGCCAGCAGTCCCCGGGACCCAGGTGGGTACGAGCAGTACTTC.

The gene calls are TRBV14 and TRBJ2-2; D assignment may be TRBD1 or TRBD2 (6 bases each). Per germline, CDR1 SGHDN and CDR2 FVKESK. V was cut by 3 bases and J by 9 bases, with 8 bases left in between. The CDR3 spans 12 residues. CDR3: CASSQGGWELFF. The CDR3 region has the DNA TGTGCCAGCAGCCAGGGGGGCTGGGAGCTGTTTTTT. Filled out from reference TRBV14 and TRBJ2-2, the complete variable domain reads EAGVTQFPSHSVIEKGQTVTLRCDPISGHDNLYWYRRVMGKEIKFLLHFVKESKQDESGMPNNRFLAERTGGTYSTLKVQPAELEDSGVYFCASSQGGWELFFGEGSRLTVL.

The V call is TRBV4-1, the J call TRBJ1-5, with a weak D call TRBD1 (6 bases). V gave up 5 bases and J gave up 0 bases, with 11 bases separating them. This CDR3 is 15 amino acids long. Germline V gives CDR1 MGHRA, CDR2 YSYEKL. CDR3 region: CASSDRQVSNQPQHF. The CDR3 region has the DNA TGCGCCAGCAGCGACCGACAGGTTAGCAATCAGCCCCAGCATTTT.

This chain connects TRBV10-3 to TRBJ2-7; TRBD1 or TRBD2 may be the D gene (5 bases each). Germline V lookup: CDR1 ENHRY, CDR2 SYGVKD. With 6 bases removed from V and 0 bases from J, the gap between germline ends came to 15 bases. The CDR3 loop spans 15 amino acids. The CDR3 DNA reads TGTGCCATCAGACCCGGGGCCCTTAGCTCCTACGAGCAGTACTTC. Its protein is CAIRPGALSSYEQYF.

The J gene is TRBJ2-1, the V gene TRBV25-1, with D hard to call. Deletions cut 2 bases from V and 7 bases from J, with 12 bases between. The CDR3 sequence is 14 residues long. Looked up from germline, CDR1 is MGHDK and CDR2 is SYGVNS. The CDR3 DNA sequence: TGTGCCAGCAGTGAAGGGCTGGGCGATAATGAGCAGTTCTTC. Protein: CASSEGLGDNEQFF.

DNA for the CDR3: TGTGCCAGCAGCGTAGAAGCGGGAGCTAACTATGAGCAGTTCTTC. This translates into CASSVEAGANYEQFF. The chain joins TRBV9 to TRBJ2-1, with 8 bases aligning to TRBD2. V was pared by 0 bases and J by 8 bases, with 7 bases of the junction left unmatched. Germline values: CDR1 SGDLS, CDR2 YYNGEE. The CDR3 sequence is 15 residues long.

The rearrangement uses TRBV4-1 and TRBJ2-3; 9 bases match TRBD1. This CDR3 has 15 residues. Unmatched junction bases numbered 8, after V lost 4 bases and J lost 6 bases. CDR1 is MGHRA and CDR2 is YSYEKL in the germline V gene. The CDR3 loop reads CASSPRDRALDTQYF. The CDR3 nucleotides are TGCGCCAGCAGCCCCCGGGACAGGGCGTTGGATACGCAGTATTTT.

CDR3 sequence reads: CASSVRLAGYNEQFF. CDR3 sequence (DNA): TGCGCCAGCAGCGTCCGACTAGCGGGGTACAATGAGCAGTTCTTC. This chain uses TRBV4-1 with TRBJ2-1, with 11 bases aligning to TRBD2. The CDR3 has 15 residues. Germline CDR1 MGHRA, CDR2 YSYEKL. The J segment lost 4 bases and the V segment lost 5 bases, leaving 4 bases of the junction unmatched.

The sample holds one count of this clone. The CDR3 spells CAISESTGFHEQYF. CDR3 nucleotide sequence: TGTGCCATCAGTGAGTCGACAGGGTTTCACGAGCAGTACTTC. The chain recombines TRBV10-3 with TRBJ2-7; TRBD1 agrees at 7 bases. The length of the CDR3 is 14 residues. V shed 0 bases, J shed 5 bases, and the junction held 4 bases outside the gene matches. The V gene's germline CDR1 is ENHRY and CDR2 SYGVKD.

This clone was found once. V gene TRBV4-1 combines with J gene TRBJ2-2; maybe TRBD2 (6 bases). CDR1 is MGHRA, CDR2 YSYEKL, per germline. Trimming left V 5 bases short and J 1 base short, with 8 bases between. This CDR3 region has 14 residues. CDR3 DNA: TGCGCCAGCAGCTGGGACTTGAACACCGGGGAGCTGTTTTTT. Its protein is CASSWDLNTGELFF.

In regard to this clone: Other nucleotide sequences from this sample produce the same CDR3. V usage is TRBV29-1 and J usage is TRBJ2-7, with D possibly TRBD1 on 5 matching bases. CDR3 length: 11 residues. Germline CDR1 and CDR2: SQVTM and ANQGSEA. V was clipped by 4 bases and J by 3 bases, with 7 bases between them. CDR3 sequence reads: CSVGRDYEQYF. The CDR3 bases are TGCAGCGTTGGCAGGGACTACGAGCAGTACTTC.

On this clone: The same CDR3 also results from other DNA sequences found in this sample. The chain is built from TRBV6-5 and TRBJ2-1; 10 nucleotides match TRBD2. This CDR3 comprises 15 residues. Trimming cost V 0 bases and J 4 bases; bases outside gene matches: 0. Per germline, CDR1 MNHEY and CDR2 SVGAGI. The CDR3 protein is CASSYSAGGYNEQFF. Here the CDR3 DNA reads TGTGCCAGCAGTTACTCAGCGGGAGGGTACAATGAGCAGTTCTTC.

The J gene is TRBJ1-5, the V gene TRBV7-6; unclear D gene. The CDR3 loop spans 14 amino acids. Germline V gene data show CDR1 as SGHVS and CDR2 as FNYEAQ. Trimming cost V 4 bases and J 3 bases, with 10 bases left between them. The CDR3 nucleotides are TGTGCCAGCAGCTCGGACGGTTTCAATCAGCCCCAGCATTTT. Its translation: CASSSDGFNQPQHF. Full variable domain (missing parts from reference TRBV7-6 and TRBJ1-5): GAGVSQSPRYKVTKRGQDVALRCDPISGHVSLYWYRQALGQGPEFLTYFNYEAQQDKSGLPNDRFSAERPEGSISTLTIQRTEQRDSAMYRCASSSDGFNQPQHFGDGTRLSIL.

V is TRBV7-3 and J is TRBJ1-1; TRBD1 is a possible D gene (5 bases). Trimming pared 5 bases from V and 2 bases from J, leaving 15 bases between. This CDR3 comprises 15 residues. Per the germline V gene, CDR1 is SGHTA and CDR2 is FQGTGA. In DNA, the CDR3 is TGTGCCAGCAGCACGCATCCGGGGGAAAACACTGAAGCTTTCTTT. Translating gives CASSTHPGENTEAFF.

The chain combines TRBV4-3 with TRBJ2-7, with 9 bases identical to TRBD2. The CDR3 loop spans 16 amino acids. The V gene's germline CDR1 is LGHNA and CDR2 YSLEER. V lost 2 bases and J lost 5; bases outside the gene matches: 10. The CDR3 loop reads CASSQSGVAGAHEQYF. The CDR3 DNA sequence: TGCGCCAGCAGCCAATCGGGAGTAGCGGGAGCCCACGAGCAGTACTTC.

The chain has TRBV13 and TRBJ2-7; the D gene is possibly TRBD2 (5 bases). V was clipped by 5 bases and J by 9 bases, with 17 bases between them. Germline CDR1 is PRHDT and CDR2 is FYEKMQ (reference sequence). The CDR3 runs 13 residues. The CDR3 region is CASSPSGNPSQYF. The CDR3 DNA reads as TGTGCCAGCAGCCCCTCCGGGAACCCGTCGCAGTACTTC.

This clone was observed a single time. V is TRBV7-9 and J is TRBJ1-1; no reliable D call. This CDR3 contains 13 residues. The ends were cut back, 5 bases at V and 11 bases at J, with 18 bases in the middle. Germline values: CDR1 SEHNR, CDR2 FQNEAQ (reference sequence). The chain's CDR3 is CASSHGGVNGAFF. Here the CDR3 DNA reads TGTGCCAGCAGCCACGGCGGAGTAAATGGCGCTTTCTTT.

The J gene is TRBJ2-7, the V gene TRBV29-1, with D maybe TRBD1 (6 bases). Looked up from germline, CDR1 is SQVTM and CDR2 is ANQGSEA. The CDR3 is made up of 13 amino acids. Trimming cost V 3 bases and J 4 bases, with 13 bases left between them. The DNA for the CDR3 is TGCAGCGTTGATCTCGGACAGTCGTACGAGCAGTACTTC. Amino acids: CSVDLGQSYEQYF.

The V and J genes are TRBV29-1 and TRBJ2-7; D not certain. The ends were cut back, 1 base at V and 2 bases at J, with 15 bases in the middle. CDR1 is SQVTM, CDR2 ANQGSEA, per germline. The CDR3 runs 15 residues. In DNA form, the CDR3 reads TGCAGCGTTGAAGGGTACCGGACGGACCCCTACGAGCAGTACTTC. Translation: CSVEGYRTDPYEQYF.

The chain links TRBV6-1 to TRBJ1-1, with D unclear. The CDR3 is 13 residues long. Germline V CDR1 and CDR2: MNHNS, SASEGT. V lost 2 bases and J 10 bases, leaving 14 bases between the germline ends. As DNA, the CDR3 is TGTGCCAGCAGTGAATCTGTACAGACTCGAGCTTTCTTT. It codes for CASSESVQTRAFF.

This sequence joins TRBV5-4 and TRBJ2-1; perhaps D is TRBD1 or TRBD2 (5 bases each). V lost 3 bases and J lost 5, with 9 bases in between. Germline assignment: CDR1 SGHNT and CDR2 YYREEE (reference sequence). The CDR3 is 13 residues long. Here the CDR3 DNA reads TGTGCCAGCAGCTCACTAGGGGACAATGAGCAGTTCTTC. It is translated as CASSSLGDNEQFF.

The count of this clone is one. V is TRBV28 and J is TRBJ1-5; possible D gene TRBD1, 5 bases. The CDR3 covers 15 residues. Between the trimmed V and J ends, which lost 6 bases and 0 bases, there was a span of 12 bases. Per germline, CDR1 MDHEN and CDR2 SYDVKM. In nucleotides, the CDR3 is TGTGCCAGCAGATCTAGGGGTGGTAGCAATCAGCCCCAGCATTTT. It yields the protein CASRSRGGSNQPQHF.